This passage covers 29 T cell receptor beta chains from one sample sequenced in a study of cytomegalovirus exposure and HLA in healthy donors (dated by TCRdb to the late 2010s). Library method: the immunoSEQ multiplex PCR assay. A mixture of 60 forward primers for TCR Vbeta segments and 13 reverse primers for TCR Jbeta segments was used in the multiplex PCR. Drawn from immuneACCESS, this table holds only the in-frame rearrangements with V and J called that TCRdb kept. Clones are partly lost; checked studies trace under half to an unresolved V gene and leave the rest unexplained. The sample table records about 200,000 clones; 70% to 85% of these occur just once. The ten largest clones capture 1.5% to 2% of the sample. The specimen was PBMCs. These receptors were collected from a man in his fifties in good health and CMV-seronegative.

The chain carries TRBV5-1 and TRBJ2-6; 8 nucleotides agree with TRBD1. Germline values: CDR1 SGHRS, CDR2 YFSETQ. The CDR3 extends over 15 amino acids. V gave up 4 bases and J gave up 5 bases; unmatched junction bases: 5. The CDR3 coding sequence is TGCGCCAGCAGCGTCGGACAGGGCTGGGCCAACGTCCTGACTTTC. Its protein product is CASSVGQGWANVLTF. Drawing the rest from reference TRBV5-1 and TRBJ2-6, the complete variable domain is KAGVTQTPRYLIKTRGQQVTLSCSPISGHRSVSWYQQTPGQGLQFLFEYFSETQRNKGNFPGRFSGRQFSNSRSEMNVSTLELGDSALYLCASSVGQGWANVLTFGAGSRLTVL.

The CDR3 bases are TGTGCCAGCAGCTCCTTAGGAGTTGGCGAGCAGTACTTC. Translation: CASSSLGVGEQYF. The chain recombines TRBV7-3 with TRBJ2-7; D unresolved. CDR3 length: 13 amino acids. The V gene's germline CDR1 is SGHTA and CDR2 FQGTGA. Trimming took 4 bases from V and 6 from J, leaving 13 bases between them.

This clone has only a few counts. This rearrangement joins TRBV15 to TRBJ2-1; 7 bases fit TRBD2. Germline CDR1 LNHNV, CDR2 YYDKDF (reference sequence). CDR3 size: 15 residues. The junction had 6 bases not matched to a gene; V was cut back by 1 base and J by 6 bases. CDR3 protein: CATSRGAGETNEQFF. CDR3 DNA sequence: TGTGCCACCAGCAGAGGGGCGGGGGAAACCAATGAGCAGTTCTTC.

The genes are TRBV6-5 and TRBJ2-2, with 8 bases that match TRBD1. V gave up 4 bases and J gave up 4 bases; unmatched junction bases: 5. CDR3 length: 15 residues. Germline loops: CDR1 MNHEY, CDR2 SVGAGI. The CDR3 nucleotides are TGTGCCAGCAGTTCCGACAGGGGACCCACCGGGGAGCTGTTTTTT. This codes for CASSSDRGPTGELFF.

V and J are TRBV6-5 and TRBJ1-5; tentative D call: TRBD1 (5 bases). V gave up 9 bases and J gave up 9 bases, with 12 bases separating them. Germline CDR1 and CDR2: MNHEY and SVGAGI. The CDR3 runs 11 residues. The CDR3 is CASSAGGPQHF. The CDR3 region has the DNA TGTGCCAGTTCGGCCGGGGGGCCCCAGCATTTT.

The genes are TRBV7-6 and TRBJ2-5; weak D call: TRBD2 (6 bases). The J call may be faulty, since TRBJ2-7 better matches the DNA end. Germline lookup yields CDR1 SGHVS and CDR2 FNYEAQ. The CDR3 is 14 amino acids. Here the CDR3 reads CASSRDLPSYEQYF. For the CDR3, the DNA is TGTGCCAGCAGCCGGGACTTGCCCTCCTACGAGCAGTACTTC.

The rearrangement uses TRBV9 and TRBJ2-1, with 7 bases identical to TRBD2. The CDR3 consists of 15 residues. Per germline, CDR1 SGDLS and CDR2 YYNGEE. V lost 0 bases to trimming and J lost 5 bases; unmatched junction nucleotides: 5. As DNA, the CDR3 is TGTGCCAGCAGCGTAGAAGGAGGGAGGGACAATGAGCAGTTCTTC. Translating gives CASSVEGGRDNEQFF.

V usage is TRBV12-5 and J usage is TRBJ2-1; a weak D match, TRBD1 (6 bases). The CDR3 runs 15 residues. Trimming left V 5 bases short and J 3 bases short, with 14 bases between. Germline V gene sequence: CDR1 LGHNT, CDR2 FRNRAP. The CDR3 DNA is TGTGCTAGTGGTCTGGACAGAGGGATCTACAATGAGCAGTTCTTC. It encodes CASGLDRGIYNEQFF.

In DNA form, the CDR3 reads TGTGCCAGCAGTCTAGCGGGGGGCTCCTACGAGCAGTACTTC. The encoded protein is CASSLAGGSYEQYF. This chain joins TRBV7-2 and TRBJ2-5; 11 nucleotides align to TRBD2. The J call could be wrong; TRBJ2-7 is a better fit for the DNA end. This CDR3 has 14 amino acids. CDR1 and CDR2 (germline): SGHTA, FQGNSA.

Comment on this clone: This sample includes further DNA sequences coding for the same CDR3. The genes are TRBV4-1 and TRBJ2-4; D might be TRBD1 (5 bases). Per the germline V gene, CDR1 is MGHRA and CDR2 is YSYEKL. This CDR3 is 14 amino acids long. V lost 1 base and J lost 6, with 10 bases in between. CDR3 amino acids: CASSQGQLGNIQYF. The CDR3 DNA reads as TGCGCCAGCAGCCAAGGACAGTTGGGAAACATTCAGTACTTC.

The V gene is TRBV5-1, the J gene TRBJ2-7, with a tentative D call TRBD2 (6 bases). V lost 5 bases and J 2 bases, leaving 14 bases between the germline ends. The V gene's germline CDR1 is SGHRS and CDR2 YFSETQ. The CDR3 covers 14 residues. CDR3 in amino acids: CASRIDGGPYEQYF. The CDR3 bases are TGCGCCAGCAGGATCGACGGGGGTCCCTACGAGCAGTACTTC.

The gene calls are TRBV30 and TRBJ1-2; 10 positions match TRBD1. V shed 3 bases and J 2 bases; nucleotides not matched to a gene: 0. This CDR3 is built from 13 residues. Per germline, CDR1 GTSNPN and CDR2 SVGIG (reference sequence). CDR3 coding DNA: TGTGCCTGGAGGGACAGGGGGAACTATGGCTACACCTTC. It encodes CAWRDRGNYGYTF.

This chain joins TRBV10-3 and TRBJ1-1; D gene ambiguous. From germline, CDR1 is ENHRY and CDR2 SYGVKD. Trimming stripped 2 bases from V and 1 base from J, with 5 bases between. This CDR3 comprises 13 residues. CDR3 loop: CAISEAANTEAFF. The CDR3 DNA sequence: TGTGCCATCAGTGAGGCGGCGAACACTGAAGCTTTCTTT.

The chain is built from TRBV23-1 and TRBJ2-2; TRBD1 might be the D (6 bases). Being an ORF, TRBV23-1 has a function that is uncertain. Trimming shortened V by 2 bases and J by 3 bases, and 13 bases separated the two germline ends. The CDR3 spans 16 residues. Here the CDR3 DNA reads TGCGCCAGCAGTCAAGGGGGCGAGTCTGACACCGGGGAGCTGTTTTTT. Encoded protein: CASSQGGESDTGELFF.

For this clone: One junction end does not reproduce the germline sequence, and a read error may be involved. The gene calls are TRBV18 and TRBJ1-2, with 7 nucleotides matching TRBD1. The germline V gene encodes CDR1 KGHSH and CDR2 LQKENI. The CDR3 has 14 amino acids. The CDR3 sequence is CAGSPQGVNYGYTF. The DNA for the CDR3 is TGTGCCGGCTCACCCCAGGGGGTTAACTATGGCTACACCTTC.

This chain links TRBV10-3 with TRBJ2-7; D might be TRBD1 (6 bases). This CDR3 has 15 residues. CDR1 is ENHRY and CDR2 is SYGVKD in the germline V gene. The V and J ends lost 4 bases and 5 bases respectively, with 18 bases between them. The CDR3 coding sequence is TGTGCCATCAGTGGGGATAGGATGGACAGCCACGAGCAGTACTTC. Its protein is CAISGDRMDSHEQYF.

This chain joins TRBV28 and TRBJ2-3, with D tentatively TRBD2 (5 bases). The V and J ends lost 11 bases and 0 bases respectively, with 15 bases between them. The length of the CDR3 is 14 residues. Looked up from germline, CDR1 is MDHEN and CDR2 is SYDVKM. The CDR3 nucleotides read TGTGCCTCATACGGTAGCGCGAGCACAGATACGCAGTATTTT. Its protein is CASYGSASTDTQYF.

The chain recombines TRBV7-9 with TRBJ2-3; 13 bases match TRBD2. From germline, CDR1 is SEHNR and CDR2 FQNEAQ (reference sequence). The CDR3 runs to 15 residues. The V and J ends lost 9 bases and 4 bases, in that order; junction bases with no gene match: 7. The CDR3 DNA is TGTGCCAGTACGACTAGCGGGAGGTTGGCAGATACGCAGTATTTT. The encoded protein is CASTTSGRLADTQYF.

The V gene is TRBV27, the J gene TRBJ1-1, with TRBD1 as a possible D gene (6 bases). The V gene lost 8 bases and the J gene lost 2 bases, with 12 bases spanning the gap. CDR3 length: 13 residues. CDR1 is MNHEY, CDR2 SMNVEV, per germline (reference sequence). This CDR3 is CASSDRFNTEAFF. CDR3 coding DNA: TGTGCCAGCTCCGACAGGTTTAACACTGAAGCTTTCTTT.

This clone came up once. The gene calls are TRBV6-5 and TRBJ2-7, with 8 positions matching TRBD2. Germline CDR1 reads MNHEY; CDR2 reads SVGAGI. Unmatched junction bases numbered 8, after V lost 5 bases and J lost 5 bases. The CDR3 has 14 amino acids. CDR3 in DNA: TGTGCCAGCAGTCCGGGGGGGGACATCAACGAGCAGTACTTC. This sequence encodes CASSPGGDINEQYF.

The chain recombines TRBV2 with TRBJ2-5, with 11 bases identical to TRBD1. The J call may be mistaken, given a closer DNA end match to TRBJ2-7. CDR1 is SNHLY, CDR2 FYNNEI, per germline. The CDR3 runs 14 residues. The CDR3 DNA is TGTGCCAGCAGTGGGGACAGGGGGAACTACGAGCAGTACTTC. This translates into CASSGDRGNYEQYF.

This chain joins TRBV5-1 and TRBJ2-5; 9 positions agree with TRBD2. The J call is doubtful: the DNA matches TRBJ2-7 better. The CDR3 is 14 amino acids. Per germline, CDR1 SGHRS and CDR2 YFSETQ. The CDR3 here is CASSLHIAGVEQYF. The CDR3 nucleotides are TGCGCCAGCAGCTTGCATATAGCGGGAGTCGAGCAGTACTTC.

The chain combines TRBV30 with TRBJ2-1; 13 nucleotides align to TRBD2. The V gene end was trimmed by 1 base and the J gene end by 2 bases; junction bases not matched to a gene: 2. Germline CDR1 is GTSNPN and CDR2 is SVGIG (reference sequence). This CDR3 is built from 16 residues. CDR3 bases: TGTGCCTGGAGTGAAACTAGCGGGAGGGCCTACAATGAGCAGTTCTTC. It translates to CAWSETSGRAYNEQFF.

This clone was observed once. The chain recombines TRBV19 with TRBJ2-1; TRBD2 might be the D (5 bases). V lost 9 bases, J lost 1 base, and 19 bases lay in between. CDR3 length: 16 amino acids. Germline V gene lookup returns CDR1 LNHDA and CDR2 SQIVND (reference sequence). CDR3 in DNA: TGTGCCAGCATGACCGGAGGTGGCCAGTCCTACAATGAGCAGTTCTTC. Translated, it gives CASMTGGGQSYNEQFF.

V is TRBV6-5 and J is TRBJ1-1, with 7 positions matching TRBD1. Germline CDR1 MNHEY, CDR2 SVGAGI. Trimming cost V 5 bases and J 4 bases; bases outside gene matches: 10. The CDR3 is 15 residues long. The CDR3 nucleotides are TGTGCCAGCAGTACCACTGGGGACAGTAGCACTGAAGCTTTCTTT. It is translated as CASSTTGDSSTEAFF.

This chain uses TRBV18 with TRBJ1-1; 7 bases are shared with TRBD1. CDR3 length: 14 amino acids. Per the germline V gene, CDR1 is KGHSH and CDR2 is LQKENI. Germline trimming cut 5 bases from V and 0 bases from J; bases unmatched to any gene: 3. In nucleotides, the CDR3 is TGTGCCAGCTCAGGGGGACAGATGAACACTGAAGCTTTCTTT. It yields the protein CASSGGQMNTEAFF. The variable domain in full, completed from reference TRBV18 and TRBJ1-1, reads NAGVMQNPRHLVRRRGQEARLRCSPMKGHSHVYWYRQLPEEGLKFMVYLQKENIIDESGMPKERFSAEFPKEGPSILRIQQVVRGDSAAYFCASSGGQMNTEAFFGQGTRLTVV.

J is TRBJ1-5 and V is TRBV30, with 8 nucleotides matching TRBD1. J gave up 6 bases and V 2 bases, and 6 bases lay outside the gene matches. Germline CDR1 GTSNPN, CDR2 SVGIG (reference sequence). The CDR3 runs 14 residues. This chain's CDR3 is CAWSKGQVGQPQHF. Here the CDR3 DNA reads TGTGCCTGGAGTAAGGGACAGGTCGGTCAGCCCCAGCATTTT.

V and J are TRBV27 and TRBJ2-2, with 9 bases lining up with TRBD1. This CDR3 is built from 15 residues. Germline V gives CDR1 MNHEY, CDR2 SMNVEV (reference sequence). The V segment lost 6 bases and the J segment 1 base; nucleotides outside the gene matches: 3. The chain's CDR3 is CASRLDRGNTGELFF. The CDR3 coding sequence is TGTGCCAGCAGGCTGGACAGGGGGAACACCGGGGAGCTGTTTTTT.

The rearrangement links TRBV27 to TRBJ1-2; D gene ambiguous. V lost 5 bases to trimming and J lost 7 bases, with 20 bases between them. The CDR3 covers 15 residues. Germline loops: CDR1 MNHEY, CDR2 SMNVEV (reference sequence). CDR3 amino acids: CASSSSRIGGSGYTF. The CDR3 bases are TGTGCCAGCAGTAGTTCGAGAATCGGAGGTTCTGGCTACACCTTC.